This T cell receptor beta chain is drawn from a study of T cell repertoires in cytomegalovirus infection. Study details: Evidence of both CMV infection and a matching HLA type came from public TCR beta signatures. Study-wide results and caveats: The cumulative frequency of public TCR beta families distinguished individuals who carried CMV together with the relevant HLA. Ex vivo, HLA-C-restricted CMV-specific TCR beta clonotypes prevailed over the rest of the response.

J lost 3 bases, V lost 5 bases, and 20 bases had no gene match. CDR3 length equals 19 residues. CDR1 and CDR2 (germline): SEHNR, FQNEAQ (reference sequence). TCRdb independently ran MiXCR on the reads; one entry per CDR3 protein. The data show nearly 550,000 distinct CDR3 sequences, approximately 15% seen once. Comments on this clonotype: The antigen is not known.

The material sequenced was CD8+ T cells from PBMCs. V and J are TRBV7-9 and TRBJ2-7, with 9 positions matching TRBD2. This clonotype was sampled from a human donor in good health (CMV status not recorded). Some clones in this sample may be carry-over from other donors' samples. The CDR3 protein is CASSPRYSSGGDRDYEQYF. Written as DNA, the CDR3 is TGTGCCAGCAGCCCCCGATATAGTAGCGGGGGCGATCGAGACTACGAGCAGTACTTC.